Sequencing of this T cell receptor (beta chain) was carried out in a study of blood T cell repertoires in COVID-19. Background on the study: The samples span acute and convalescent COVID-19 from the United States, Italy and Spain.

Original handling: Amplification with reference gene primers provided the estimates of nucleated cell counts. Assay: immunoSEQ multiplex PCR; the TCRdb copy retains only in-frame clones and omits some. V and J calls plus clone size are reproduced from that table; the DNA served to infer D and trimming. The sample contains about 300,000 clones, 88% of which appear only once. Per germline, CDR1 SEHNR and CDR2 FQNEAQ (reference sequence). CDR3 length equals 12 residues. With 6 bases removed from V and 9 bases from J, the gap between germline ends came to 14 bases. The sequence was obtained from a man in his late teens or twenties with active or convalescent COVID-19. The chain employs TRBV7-9 and TRBJ1-1; D uncertain. Source material: peripheral blood. CDR3 protein: CASSFTETKAFF. In DNA, the CDR3 is TGTGCCAGCAGTTTCACAGAAACCAAAGCTTTCTTT.